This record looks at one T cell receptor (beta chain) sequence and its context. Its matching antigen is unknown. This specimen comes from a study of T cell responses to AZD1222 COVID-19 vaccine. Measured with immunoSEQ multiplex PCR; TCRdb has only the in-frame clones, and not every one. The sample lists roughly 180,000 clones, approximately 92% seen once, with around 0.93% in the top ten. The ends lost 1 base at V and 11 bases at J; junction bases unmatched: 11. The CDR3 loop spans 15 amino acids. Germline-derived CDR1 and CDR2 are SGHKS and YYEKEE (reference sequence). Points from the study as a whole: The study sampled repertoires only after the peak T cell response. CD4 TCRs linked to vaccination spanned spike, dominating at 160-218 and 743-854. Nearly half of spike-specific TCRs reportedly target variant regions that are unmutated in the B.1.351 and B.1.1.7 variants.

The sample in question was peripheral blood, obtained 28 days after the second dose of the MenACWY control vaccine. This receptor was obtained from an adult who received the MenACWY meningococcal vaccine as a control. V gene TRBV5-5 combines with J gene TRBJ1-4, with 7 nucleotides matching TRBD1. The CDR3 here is CASSLLPQTGRKLFF. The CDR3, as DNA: TGTGCCAGCAGCTTGCTCCCCCAGACAGGGAGGAAACTGTTTTTT. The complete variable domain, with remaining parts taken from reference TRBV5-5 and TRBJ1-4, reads DAGVTQSPTHLIKTRGQQVTLRCSPISGHKSVSWYQQVLGQGPQFIFQYYEKEERGRGNFPDRFSARQFPNYSSELNVNALLLGDSALYLCASSLLPQTGRKLFFGSGTQLSVL.